The next 8 T cell receptor beta chains were all read from a single sample in a study of blood T cell repertoires in COVID-19. Only in-frame clones appear in the TCRdb table, and some are missing; sequencing was by immunoSEQ multiplex PCR. Found here are 200,000 to 300,000 clones, approximately 86% of them singletons; the top ten hold about 5.2%. The sequencing sample was made of peripheral blood. The receptors shown here come from an older woman with COVID-19, enrolled during active disease.

The V and J genes are TRBV29-1 and TRBJ1-1; 7 bases agree with TRBD1. CDR3 size: 13 residues. With V trimmed by 3 bases and J by 1 base, 2 bases remained unmatched. Germline V gene data show CDR1 as SQVTM and CDR2 as ANQGSEA. The CDR3 nucleotides read TGCAGCGTTGAGGGACAGACGAACACTGAAGCTTTCTTT. Protein sequence: CSVEGQTNTEAFF.

J is TRBJ2-1 and V is TRBV7-9; D not resolved. V dropped 5 bases and J dropped 7 bases, with 9 bases sitting between them. The CDR3 consists of 12 residues. CDR1 is SEHNR and CDR2 is FQNEAQ in the germline V gene (reference sequence). The CDR3 loop is CASSLLRNEQFF. The CDR3 DNA follows: TGTGCCAGCAGCCTCCTCCGTAATGAGCAGTTCTTC.

This rearrangement joins TRBV20-1 to TRBJ2-1, with TRBD2 matching over 10 bases. J was trimmed by 9 bases and V by 3 bases; bases with no gene match: 11. The germline V gene encodes CDR1 DFQATT and CDR2 SNEGSKA (reference sequence). The CDR3 contains 15 residues. The CDR3 DNA follows: TGCAGTGCTAGTATAGCGGGAGGCCCTAGCGGTGAGCAGTTCTTC. It specifies CSASIAGGPSGEQFF.

The chain links TRBV6-5 to TRBJ2-3, with 7 bases that match TRBD2. CDR1 and CDR2 from the germline V gene are MNHEY and SVGAGI. The CDR3 is 16 amino acids. The junction had 8 bases not matched to a gene; V was cut back by 2 bases and J by 3 bases. As DNA, the CDR3 is TGTGCCAGCAGTTACGGGGACTACGGTGGGACAGATACGCAGTATTTT. Protein product: CASSYGDYGGTDTQYF.

This clone was recorded only once. The chain couples TRBV2 to TRBJ1-3, with a possible D match to TRBD1 (5 bases). The CDR3 runs to 15 residues. Germline CDR1 reads SNHLY; CDR2 reads FYNNEI. Trimming cost V 4 bases and J 2 bases, with 12 bases left between them. Here the CDR3 reads CASSALWGAGNTIYF. CDR3 sequence (DNA): TGTGCCAGCAGTGCCCTCTGGGGGGCTGGAAACACCATATATTTT.

V is TRBV24-1 and J is TRBJ1-2; 7 nucleotides align to TRBD1. The germline CDR1 and CDR2 sequences are KGHDR and SFDVKD. Losses at the gene ends were 5 bases for V and 4 bases for J; bases not matched to a gene: 0. CDR3 length: 12 amino acids. CDR3 sequence: CATSGQGYGYTF. CDR3 in DNA: TGTGCCACCAGTGGACAGGGCTATGGCTACACCTTC.

The chain employs TRBV7-9 and TRBJ2-2, with D perhaps TRBD2 (6 bases). The CDR3 has 16 amino acids. V shed 2 bases and J shed 0 bases, with 10 bases lying between them. The germline CDR1 and CDR2 sequences are SEHNR and FQNEAQ (reference sequence). CDR3 region: CASSLFAGTNTGELFF. CDR3 nucleotide sequence: TGTGCCAGCAGCTTATTTGCGGGGACGAACACCGGGGAGCTGTTTTTT.

This chain joins TRBV7-2 and TRBJ2-3; TRBD1 matches 8 bases. Germline CDR1 SGHTA, CDR2 FQGNSA. The CDR3 is made up of 19 amino acids. V trimming: 8 bases; J trimming: 5 bases; junction bases outside the gene matches: 24. The CDR3 is CASSRVGVTGVTIGDTQYF. The CDR3, as DNA: TGTGCCAGCTCCAGGGTGGGGGTGACAGGGGTAACGATCGGAGATACGCAGTATTTT.